The TCR beta chain under discussion was sequenced for a study of human T cells and chemical hapten exposure. Study overall: 0.01% DPC was applied to the upper back in patch tests, which were read at 6 days.

This clonotype was seen ten or more times. In the source study's methods: Samples held a median of 95,638 TCRs, range 23,224–690,600. In TCRdb, the RACE reads were re-called with MiXCR into one record per CDR3 protein. Clone size and V and J calls follow TCRdb, not the original study. The table lists 85,000 or so distinct CDR3 sequences, 11% of them singletons. Specified time point: patch test 2, 6 weeks after DPC sensitization. Treatment of the sample: therapeutic diphenylcyclopropenone sensitization with weekly scalp DPC. The germline V gene has CDR1 LGHNT and CDR2 FRNRAP. This CDR3 is 14 amino acids long. Trimming removed 1 base at V and 1 base at J, with 7 bases between.

The specimen comprised whole blood, sampled in connection with sensitization to the hapten diphenylcyclopropenone (DPC). This chain uses TRBV12-5 with TRBJ2-5; D call uncertain. The sequence was obtained from a young man with alopecia areata. Some clones in this sample may be carry-over from other donors' samples. CDR3 bases: TGTGCTAGTGGTTTGGAGGCGGCCCAAGAGACCCAGTACTTC. Amino acids: CASGLEAAQETQYF.